A selection of T cell receptor beta chains follows, all from one sample in a study of blood T cell repertoires in COVID-19. Libraries were prepared by immunoSEQ multiplex PCR; TCRdb keeps only in-frame clonotypes and omits some of them. The table shows some 270,000 clones, with approximately 90% occurring only once. The specimen sequenced was PBMCs or T cells enriched from blood (not recorded which). Every receptor here comes from a woman aged 25-40 years with acute COVID-19. Both conserved end residues are part of each CDR3. The D gene is left open where the match is weak. Size values are once, few and many counts, or a class for expanded clones, and some rows have none.

17	TRBJ1-5	TRBD1	NA	TRBV4-1	CASSQVDRAEGNQPQHF	TGCGCCAGCAGCCAAGTAGACAGGGCGGAAGGCAATCAGCCCCAGCATTTT
16	TRBJ2-3	TRBD2	NA	TRBV11-2	CASSLIGTSGSDTQYF	TGTGCCAGCAGCCTCATAGGGACTAGCGGGAGTGATACGCAGTATTTT
13	TRBJ2-3	TRBD2	NA	TRBV10-3	CASSGLAADTQYF	TGTGCCAGCTCGGGACTAGCGGCAGATACGCAGTATTTT
12	TRBJ2-2	NA	few	TRBV12-3/TRBV12-4	CASKLNTGELFF	TGTGCCAGCAAACTCAACACCGGGGAGCTGTTTTTT
16	TRBJ2-7	NA	NA	TRBV18	CASSPPSYSRGYEQYF	TGTGCCAGCTCACCACCATCGTACAGTCGGGGCTACGAGCAGTACTTC
13	TRBJ2-2	NA	NA	TRBV2	CASRLGHTGELFF	TGTGCCAGCAGGCTGGGCCACACCGGGGAGCTGTTTTTT
20	TRBJ1-4	NA	once	TRBV4-2	CASSQVQGLVSAATNEKLFF	TGTGCCAGCAGCCAAGTTCAGGGCCTCGTGTCGGCTGCAACTAATGAAAAACTGTTTTTT
17	TRBJ1-1	TRBD1	NA	TRBV15	CATSKGQGLFLNTEAFF	TGTGCCACCAGCAAAGGACAGGGTTTATTTCTAAACACTGAAGCTTTCTTT
13	TRBJ1-1	TRBD1	NA	TRBV7-8	CATYEQGQGGAFF	TGTGCCACCTACGAACAGGGGCAAGGTGGAGCTTTCTTT
11	TRBJ1-6	TRBD1	NA	TRBV3-1/TRBV3-2	CASSPGQGLHF	TGTGCCAGCAGCCCGGGACAGGGCCTCCACTTT
15	TRBJ1-3	NA	NA	TRBV6-2/TRBV6-3	CASSIQGASGNTIYF	TGTGCCAGCAGTATCCAAGGGGCCTCCGGAAACACCATATATTTT
18	TRBJ1-5	NA	NA	TRBV12-2	CASRLMGREWPGNQPQHF	TGTGCAAGTCGCTTAATGGGCAGGGAATGGCCCGGCAATCAGCCCCAGCATTTT
17	TRBJ1-2	TRBD1	NA	TRBV6-2/TRBV6-3	CASSYGGPTGGNYGYTF	TGTGCCAGCAGTTACGGCGGCCCCACAGGGGGGAACTATGGCTACACCTTC
14	TRBJ1-5	TRBD1	NA	TRBV2	CASAGTGENQPQHF	TGTGCCAGCGCCGGGACAGGGGAAAATCAGCCCCAGCATTTT
14	TRBJ2-7	NA	NA	TRBV18	CASCPREGIREQYF	TGTGCCAGCTGCCCCCGGGAAGGGATACGCGAGCAGTACTTC
17	TRBJ2-2	TRBD2	NA	TRBV3-1/TRBV3-2	CASSPGPGLAVVGELFF	TGTGCCAGCAGCCCGGGTCCGGGACTAGCGGTTGTGGGGGAGCTGTTTTTT
16	TRBJ1-2	TRBD1	NA	TRBV28	CASSYSYAGGPYGYTF	TGTGCCAGCAGTTACAGCTACGCAGGGGGGCCCTATGGCTACACTTTC
14	TRBJ1-2	TRBD1	NA	TRBV25-1	CASSYGDRGHGYTF	TGTGCCAGCAGTTATGGGGACAGGGGGCACGGCTACACCTTC
14	TRBJ1-1	NA	NA	TRBV11-2	CASASGGESTEAFF	TGTGCCAGCGCGTCGGGGGGGGAGAGCACTGAAGCTTTCTTT
16	TRBJ2-7	TRBD2	NA	TRBV4-3	CASSQDRAGDVYEQYF	TGCGCCAGCAGCCAAGATCGAGCGGGAGACGTCTACGAGCAGTACTTC
11	TRBJ2-7	NA	NA	TRBV29-1	CSVVRSFEQYF	TGCAGCGTTGTTAGGAGTTTCGAACAGTACTTC
15	TRBJ1-2	TRBD1	NA	TRBV6-1	CASSERDRGHYGYTF	TGTGCCAGCAGTGAAAGGGACAGGGGGCACTATGGCTACACCTTC
15	TRBJ2-1	NA	NA	TRBV18	CASSGGAFLSNEQFF	TGTGCCAGCTCAGGGGGGGCATTCCTTAGCAATGAGCAGTTCTTC
14	TRBJ2-3	TRBD2	NA	TRBV9	CASSLAGEGDTQYF	TGTGCCAGCAGCCTAGCGGGAGAGGGAGATACGCAGTATTTT
16	TRBJ2-1	NA	once	TRBV24-1	CATSDSRDNSYNEQFF	TGTGCCACCAGTGATTCTAGGGACAACTCCTACAATGAGCAGTTCTTC
15	TRBJ2-1	NA	NA	TRBV27	CASSSWEGGHNEQFF	TGTGCCAGCAGTTCCTGGGAGGGGGGACACAATGAGCAGTTCTTC
17	TRBJ2-5	TRBD2	NA	TRBV19	CASSMWTSGVVVETQYF	TGTGCCAGTAGTATGTGGACTAGCGGGGTTGTTGTGGAGACCCAGTACTTC
12	TRBJ1-1	NA	few	TRBV29-1	CSVVGGGTEAFF	TGCAGCGTTGTGGGGGGAGGCACTGAAGCTTTCTTT
15	TRBJ2-7	TRBD2	NA	TRBV3-1/TRBV3-2	CASSLGGGPVYEQYF	TGTGCCAGCAGCCTGGGGGGAGGGCCGGTCTACGAGCAGTACTTC
14	TRBJ2-7	TRBD2	NA	TRBV18	CASSLGEGLYEQYF	TGTGCCAGCTCACTCGGGGAGGGGCTCTACGAGCAGTACTTC
14	TRBJ2-3	NA	once	TRBV28	CASSAHHSPDTQYF	TGTGCCAGCAGTGCCCATCACTCTCCCGATACGCAGTATTTT
12	TRBJ2-7	NA	once	TRBV27	CASSLSGGEQYF	TGTGCCAGCAGTTTATCGGGAGGAGAGCAGTACTTC
16	TRBJ2-1	TRBD2	NA	TRBV3-1/TRBV3-2	CASSRTGLALYNEQFF	TGTGCCAGCAGCCGCACCGGACTAGCGCTATACAATGAGCAGTTCTTC
16	TRBJ2-1	NA	NA	TRBV28	CASSLTLASSYNEQFF	TGTGCCAGCAGTTTAACCTTAGCGAGCTCCTACAATGAGCAGTTCTTC
14	TRBJ2-1	TRBD2	NA	TRBV28	CASTGLAEGNEQFF	TGTGCCAGTACCGGACTAGCGGAGGGGAATGAGCAGTTCTTC
15	TRBJ1-5	TRBD1	NA	TRBV7-9	CASSFGDRGVQPQHF	TGTGCCAGCAGCTTCGGGGACAGGGGTGTTCAGCCCCAGCATTTT
13	TRBJ1-1	NA	NA	TRBV6-2/TRBV6-3	CASSYTGNTEAFF	TGTGCCAGCAGTTATACAGGGAACACTGAAGCTTTCTTT
17	TRBJ2-1	TRBD1	NA	TRBV15	CATSRTILGTGRNEQFF	TGTGCCACCAGCAGAACTATTTTAGGGACAGGGAGAAATGAGCAGTTCTTC
15	TRBJ1-3	NA	NA	TRBV7-9	CASSSGLNSGNTIYF	TGTGCCAGCAGCTCCGGACTGAACTCTGGAAACACCATATATTTT
17	TRBJ2-1	NA	NA	TRBV7-6	CASSALPGGDSYNEQFF	TGTGCCAGCAGCGCGCTCCCCGGGGGGGACAGCTACAATGAGCAGTTCTTC
12	TRBJ2-2	NA	NA	TRBV23-1	CASSTRVGELFF	TGCGCCAGCAGCACACGTGTCGGGGAGCTGTTTTTT
13	TRBJ2-7	NA	NA	TRBV5-6	CASASRGFHEQYF	TGTGCCAGCGCCTCTAGAGGGTTCCACGAGCAGTACTTC
18	TRBJ2-3	TRBD2	NA	TRBV7-9	CASSLGWIAGGPADTQYF	TGTGCCAGCAGCTTAGGGTGGATAGCGGGAGGGCCAGCAGATACGCAGTATTTT
16	TRBJ2-1	TRBD2	NA	TRBV5-1	CASSLDDGRAYNEQFF	TGCGCCAGCAGCTTGGATGACGGGAGGGCCTACAATGAGCAGTTCTTC
18	TRBJ2-1	NA	NA	TRBV28	CASNLRRGIIVGNNEQFF	TGTGCCAGCAACCTAAGGAGGGGCATAATAGTCGGGAATAATGAGCAGTTCTTC
15	TRBJ2-2	TRBD2	NA	TRBV3-1/TRBV3-2	CASSQRGLRPGELFF	TGTGCCAGCAGCCAAAGGGGACTAAGGCCCGGGGAGCTGTTTTTT
19	TRBJ2-3	TRBD2	NA	TRBV5-1	CASSSGGTSGALGTDTQYF	TGCGCCAGCAGCTCTGGCGGGACTAGCGGGGCTTTGGGCACAGATACGCAGTATTTT
14	TRBJ1-1	TRBD1	NA	TRBV5-1	CASSLAPGGTEAFF	TGCGCCAGCAGCTTGGCCCCAGGGGGCACTGAAGCTTTCTTT
18	TRBJ1-1	TRBD1	NA	TRBV7-9	CASSLAIGTGLGNTEAFF	TGTGCCAGCAGCTTAGCTATTGGGACAGGGCTAGGTAACACTGAAGCTTTCTTT
17	TRBJ2-3	TRBD2	NA	TRBV28	CASSKTWGLAETDTQYF	TGTGCCAGCAGTAAAACCTGGGGACTAGCGGAGACAGATACGCAGTATTTT
16	TRBJ1-5	NA	once	TRBV28	CASSMVAGASNQPQHF	TGTGCCAGCAGTATGGTCGCGGGGGCTAGCAATCAGCCCCAGCATTTT
14	TRBJ1-1	NA	NA	TRBV19	CASNGQGSYTEAFF	TGTGCCAGTAATGGGCAGGGTAGCTACACTGAAGCTTTCTTT
14	TRBJ2-1	NA	NA	TRBV7-8	CASSAFEGPNEQFF	TGTGCCAGCAGCGCCTTTGAGGGTCCCAATGAGCAGTTCTTC
11	TRBJ2-7	NA	NA	TRBV21-1	CASSGTIEQYF	TGTGCCAGCAGCGGTACAATAGAGCAGTACTTC
15	TRBJ1-4	TRBD1	NA	TRBV4-1	CASSQWTGTNEKLFF	TGCGCCAGCAGCCAGTGGACAGGGACTAATGAAAAACTGTTTTTT